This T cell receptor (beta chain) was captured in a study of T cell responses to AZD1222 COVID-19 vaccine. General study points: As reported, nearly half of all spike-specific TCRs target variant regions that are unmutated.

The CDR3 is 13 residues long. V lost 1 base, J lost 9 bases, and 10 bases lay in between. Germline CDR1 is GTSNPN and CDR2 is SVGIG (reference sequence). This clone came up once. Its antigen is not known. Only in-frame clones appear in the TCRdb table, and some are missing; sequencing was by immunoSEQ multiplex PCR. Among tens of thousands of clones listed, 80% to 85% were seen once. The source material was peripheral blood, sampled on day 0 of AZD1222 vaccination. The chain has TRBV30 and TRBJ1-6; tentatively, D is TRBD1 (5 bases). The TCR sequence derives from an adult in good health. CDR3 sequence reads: CAWSGQLSSPLHF. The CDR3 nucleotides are TGTGCCTGGAGTGGACAGTTGTCTTCACCCCTCCACTTT. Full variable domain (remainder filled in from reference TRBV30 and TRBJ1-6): SQTIHQWPATLVQPVGSPLSLECTVEGTSNPNLYWYRQAAGRGLQLLFYSVGIGQISSEVPQNLSASRPQDRQFILSSKKLLLSDSGFYLCAWSGQLSSPLHFGNGTRLTVT.